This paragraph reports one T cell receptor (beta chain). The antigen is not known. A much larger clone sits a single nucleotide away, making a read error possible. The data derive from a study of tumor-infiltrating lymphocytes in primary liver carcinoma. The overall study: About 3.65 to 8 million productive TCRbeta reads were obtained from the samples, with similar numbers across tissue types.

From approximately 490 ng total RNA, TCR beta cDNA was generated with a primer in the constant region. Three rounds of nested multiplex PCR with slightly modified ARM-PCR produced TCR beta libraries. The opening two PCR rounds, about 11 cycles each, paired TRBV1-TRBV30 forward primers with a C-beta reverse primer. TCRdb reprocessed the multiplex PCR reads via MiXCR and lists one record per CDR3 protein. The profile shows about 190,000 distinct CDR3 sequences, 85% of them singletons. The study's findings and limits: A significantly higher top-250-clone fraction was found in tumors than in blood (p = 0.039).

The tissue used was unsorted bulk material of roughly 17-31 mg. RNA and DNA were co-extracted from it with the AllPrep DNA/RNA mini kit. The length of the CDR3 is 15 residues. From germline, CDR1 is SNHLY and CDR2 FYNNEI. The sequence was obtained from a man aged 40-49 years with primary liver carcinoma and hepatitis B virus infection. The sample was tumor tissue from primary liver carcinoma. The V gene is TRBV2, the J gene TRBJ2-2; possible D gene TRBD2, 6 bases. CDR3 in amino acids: CASSEIGRNTEELFF. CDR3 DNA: TGTGCCAGCAGTGAAATAGGGAGGAACACCGAGGAGCTGTTTTTT.